This T cell receptor (beta chain) derives from a study of tumor-infiltrating lymphocytes in primary liver carcinoma. Study-wide results and caveats: Researchers report that only about 7-24% of top clones turned up in all five tumor regions.

Total RNA and DNA came together from about 19-30 mg of bulk tissue without cell sorting. Priming with a constant-region primer yielded TCR beta cDNA from about 450 ng total RNA. Slightly modified ARM-PCR served as the procedure for the TCR beta libraries. These libraries came from three rounds of nested multiplex PCR. Running approximately 10 cycles apiece, the first two PCR rounds relied on TRBV1-TRBV30 forward primers together with a C-beta reverse primer. TCRdb reprocessed the multiplex PCR reads with MiXCR, giving one entry per CDR3 protein. Here the sample spans some 190,000 distinct CDR3 sequences, about 85% being singletons. This clonotype was detected only once. Its antigen is still unknown. Trimming pared 5 bases from V and 6 bases from J, leaving 20 bases between. CDR3 length: 15 amino acids. Germline V gene data show CDR1 as SGHAT and CDR2 as FQNNGV.

The V and J genes are TRBV11-2 and TRBJ2-7, with D perhaps TRBD2 (6 bases). Source material: tumor tissue from primary liver carcinoma. This sequence was found in a man in his forties with primary liver carcinoma and hepatitis B virus infection. CDR3 sequence reads: CASSTGGLYAREQYF. The CDR3 nucleotides read TGTGCCAGCAGCACCGGAGGGCTTTACGCACGCGAGCAGTACTTC.